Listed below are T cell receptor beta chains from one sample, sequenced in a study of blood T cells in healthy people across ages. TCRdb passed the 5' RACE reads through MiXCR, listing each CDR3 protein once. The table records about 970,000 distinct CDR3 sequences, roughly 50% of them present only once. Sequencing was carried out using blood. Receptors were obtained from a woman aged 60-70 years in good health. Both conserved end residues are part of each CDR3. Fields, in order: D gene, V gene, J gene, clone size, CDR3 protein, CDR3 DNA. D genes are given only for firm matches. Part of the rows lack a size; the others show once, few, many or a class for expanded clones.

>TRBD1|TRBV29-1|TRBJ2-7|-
CSVRDRGFYEQYF
TGCAGCGTAAGGGACAGGGGGTTCTACGAGCAGTACTTC
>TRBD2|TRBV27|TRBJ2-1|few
CASSLAGGYEQFF
TGTGCCAGCTCTCTAGCGGGAGGGTATGAGCAGTTCTTC
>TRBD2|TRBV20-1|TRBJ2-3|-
CSASGLAGGTSTDTQYF
TGCAGTGCTAGTGGACTAGCGGGAGGAACTAGCACAGATACGCAGTATTTT
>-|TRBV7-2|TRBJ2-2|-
CASEPSGNTGELFF
TGTGCCAGCGAGCCCTCAGGAAATACCGGGGAGCTGTTTTTT
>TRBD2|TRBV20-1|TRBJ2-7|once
CSARAYMASGTYEQYF
TGCAGTGCTAGAGCCTATATGGCTAGCGGCACCTACGAGCAGTACTTC
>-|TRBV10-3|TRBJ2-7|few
CAISEPTRVLHEQYF
TGTGCCATCAGTGAGCCCACGAGGGTTCTCCACGAGCAGTACTTC
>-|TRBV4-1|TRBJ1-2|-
CASSQPGTRNYGYTF
TGCGCCAGCAGCCAACCCGGGACAAGGAACTATGGCTACACCTTC
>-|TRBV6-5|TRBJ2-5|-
CATARTGKETQYF
TGTGCCACCGCTCGGACGGGAAAAGAGACCCAGTACTTC
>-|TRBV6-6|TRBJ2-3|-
CASSYGGRGSDTQYF
TGTGCCAGCAGTTATGGGGGGCGCGGGTCAGATACGCAGTATTTT
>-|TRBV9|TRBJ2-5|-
CAGSSGPNGETQYF
TGTGCCGGCAGTTCAGGCCCGAACGGGGAGACCCAGTACTTC
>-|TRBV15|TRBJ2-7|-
CATSRDGGTYEQYF
TGTGCCACCAGCAGAGATGGGGGGACCTACGAGCAGTACTTC
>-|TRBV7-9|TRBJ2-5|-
CASSSGGGVGETQYF
TGTGCCAGCAGCTCGGGGGGCGGCGTGGGAGAGACCCAGTACTTC
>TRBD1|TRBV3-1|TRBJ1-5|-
CASSISRGQPQHF
TGTGCCAGCAGTATTTCCAGGGGGCAGCCCCAGCATTTT
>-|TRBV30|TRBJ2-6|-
CAWRDYRETGANVLTF
TGTGCCTGGAGGGATTACCGGGAGACTGGGGCCAACGTCCTGACTTTC
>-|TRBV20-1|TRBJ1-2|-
CSATEQTYGYTF
TGCAGTGCCACTGAACAAACTTATGGCTACACCTTC
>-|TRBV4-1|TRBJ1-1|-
CASSQGSGHYTEAFF
TGCGCCAGCAGCCAAGGCTCGGGACACTACACTGAAGCTTTCTTT
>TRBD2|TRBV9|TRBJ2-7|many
CASSVQPGGPRSYEQYF
TGTGCCAGCAGCGTCCAACCGGGAGGGCCTAGGTCCTACGAGCAGTACTTC
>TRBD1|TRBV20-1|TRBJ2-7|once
CSARVGQGYEQYF
TGCAGTGCTAGAGTGGGACAGGGCTACGAGCAGTACTTC
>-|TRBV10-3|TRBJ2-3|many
CATSPSVGTDTQYF
TGTGCCACCAGCCCGTCGGTGGGCACAGATACGCAGTATTTT
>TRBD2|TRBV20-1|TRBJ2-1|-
CSAGLRLSPYNEQFF
TGCAGTGCGGGACTACGACTATCCCCCTACAATGAGCAGTTCTTC
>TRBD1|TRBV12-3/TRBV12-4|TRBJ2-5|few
CASSPQQGAGKTQYF
TGTGCCAGCTCCCCCCAACAGGGGGCGGGAAAGACCCAGTACTTC
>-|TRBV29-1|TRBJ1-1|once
CSVGLGNTEAFF
TGCAGCGTTGGTCTCGGGAACACTGAAGCTTTCTTT
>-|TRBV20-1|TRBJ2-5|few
CSAPISRETQYF
TGCAGTGCTCCGATCAGCCGGGAGACCCAGTACTTC
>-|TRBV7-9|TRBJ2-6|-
CASSFWGIAGANVLTF
TGTGCCAGCAGCTTCTGGGGGATTGCTGGGGCCAACGTCCTGACTTTC
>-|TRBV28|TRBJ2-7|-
CASIQGQFSYEQYF
TGTGCCAGCATACAGGGCCAGTTCTCCTACGAGCAGTACTTC
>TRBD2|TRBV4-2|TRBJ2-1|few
CASSQRAGLDNNEQFF
TGTGCCAGCAGCCAAAGGGCGGGACTAGACAACAATGAGCAGTTCTTC
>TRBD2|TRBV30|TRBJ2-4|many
CAWTREGLKNIQYF
TGTGCCTGGACCAGGGAGGGTCTCAAAAACATTCAGTACTTC
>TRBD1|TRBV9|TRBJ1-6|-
CASSPQTGVNSPLHF
TGTGCCAGCAGCCCGCAAACAGGGGTTAATTCACCCCTCCACTTT
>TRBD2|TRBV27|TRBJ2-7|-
CASYWGLGDEQYF
TGTGCCAGCTATTGGGGACTAGGGGATGAGCAGTACTTC
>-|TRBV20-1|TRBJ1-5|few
CSAREGGPDQPQHF
TGCAGTGCTAGAGAGGGGGGGCCGGATCAGCCCCAGCATTTT
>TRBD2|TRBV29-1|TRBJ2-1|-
CSAGTSGFNEQFF
TGCAGCGCAGGGACTAGCGGGTTCAATGAGCAGTTCTTC
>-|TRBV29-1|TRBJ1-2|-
CSVEGEGLAGYTF
TGCAGCGTTGAAGGGGAAGGGTTGGCTGGCTACACCTTC
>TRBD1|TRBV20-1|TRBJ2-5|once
CSARDPRGRSETQYF
TGCAGTGCTAGAGATCCCAGGGGGCGCTCCGAGACCCAGTACTTC
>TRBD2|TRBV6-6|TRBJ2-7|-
CASSLRREVNEQYF
TGTGCCAGCAGCCTGAGACGGGAGGTGAACGAGCAGTACTTC
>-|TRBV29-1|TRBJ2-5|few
CSVEGRTYQETQYF
TGCAGCGTTGAAGGACGAACGTACCAAGAGACCCAGTACTTC
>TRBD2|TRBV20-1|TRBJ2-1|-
CSANTKGLADNNEQFF
TGCAGTGCTAATACCAAGGGGCTAGCGGACAACAATGAGCAGTTCTTC
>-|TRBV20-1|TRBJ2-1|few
CSLRPVSYNEQFF
TGCAGTCTCCGCCCAGTCTCCTACAATGAGCAGTTCTTC
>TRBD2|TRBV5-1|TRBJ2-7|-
CASSLETSGISYEQYF
TGCGCCAGCAGCTTAGAGACTAGCGGGATCTCCTACGAGCAGTACTTC
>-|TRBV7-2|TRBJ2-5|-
CVSSSPLRHEQYF
TGTGTCAGCAGCTCCCCGCTCCGTCATGAGCAGTACTTC
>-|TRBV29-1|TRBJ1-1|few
CSVENSRMAFF
TGCAGCGTTGAGAACTCACGAATGGCTTTCTTT
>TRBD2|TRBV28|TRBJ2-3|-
CASRPLGTSGTGSSQYF
TGTGCCAGCAGACCCCTCGGGACTAGCGGGACTGGTTCCTCGCAGTATTTT
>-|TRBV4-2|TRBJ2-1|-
CASSQERGRSYNEQFF
TGTGCCAGCAGCCAAGAACGGGGGAGGTCCTACAATGAGCAGTTCTTC
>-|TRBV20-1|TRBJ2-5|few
CSAPPIGETQYF
TGCAGTGCCCCCCCCATAGGAGAGACCCAGTACTTC
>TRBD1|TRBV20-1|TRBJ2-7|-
CSALTTGYTYEQYF
TGCAGTGCCCTGACGACAGGGTATACCTACGAGCAGTACTTC
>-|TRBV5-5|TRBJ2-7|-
CASIAISYEQYF
TGTGCCAGCATAGCGATCTCCTACGAGCAGTACTTC
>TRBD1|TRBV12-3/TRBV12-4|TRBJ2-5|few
CASRTGTGGSETQYF
TGTGCCAGCAGAACCGGGACAGGGGGTTCCGAGACCCAGTACTTC
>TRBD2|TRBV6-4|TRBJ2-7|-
CASSCSGRVYIYEQYF
TGTGCCAGCAGTTGTAGCGGGAGAGTCTATATATACGAGCAGTACTTC
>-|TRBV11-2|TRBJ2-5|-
CASSTNSGNSETQYF
TGTGCCAGCAGCACCAACTCAGGGAACTCGGAGACCCAGTACTTC
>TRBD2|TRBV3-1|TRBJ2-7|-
CASSQEPSGYEQYF
TGTGCCAGCAGCCAAGAGCCTAGCGGCTACGAGCAGTACTTC
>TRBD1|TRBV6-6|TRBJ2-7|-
CASSSGTGIHEQYF
TGTGCCAGCAGTTCCGGGACAGGGATCCACGAGCAGTACTTC